The clone carrying this T cell receptor (beta chain) was detected a few times. The sample originates from a study of blood T cell repertoires in COVID-19. Produced via immunoSEQ multiplex PCR; TCRdb's table is partial and in-frame only. The sample holds 90,000 or so clones, over 80% seen once. The CDR3 has 12 amino acids. V was pared by 2 bases and J by 13 bases, with 12 bases between. CDR1 and CDR2 (germline): MNHEY, SVGEGT. This sequence joins TRBV6-2 or TRBV6-3 and TRBJ1-5; weak D call: TRBD1 (5 bases). Sequencing was performed on peripheral blood. The receptor was derived from a human donor with active COVID-19. The donor label of this sample is uncertain. In nucleotides, the CDR3 is TGTGCCAGCAGTTACACTCAGGGATCACAGCATTTT. It is translated as CASSYTQGSQHF.